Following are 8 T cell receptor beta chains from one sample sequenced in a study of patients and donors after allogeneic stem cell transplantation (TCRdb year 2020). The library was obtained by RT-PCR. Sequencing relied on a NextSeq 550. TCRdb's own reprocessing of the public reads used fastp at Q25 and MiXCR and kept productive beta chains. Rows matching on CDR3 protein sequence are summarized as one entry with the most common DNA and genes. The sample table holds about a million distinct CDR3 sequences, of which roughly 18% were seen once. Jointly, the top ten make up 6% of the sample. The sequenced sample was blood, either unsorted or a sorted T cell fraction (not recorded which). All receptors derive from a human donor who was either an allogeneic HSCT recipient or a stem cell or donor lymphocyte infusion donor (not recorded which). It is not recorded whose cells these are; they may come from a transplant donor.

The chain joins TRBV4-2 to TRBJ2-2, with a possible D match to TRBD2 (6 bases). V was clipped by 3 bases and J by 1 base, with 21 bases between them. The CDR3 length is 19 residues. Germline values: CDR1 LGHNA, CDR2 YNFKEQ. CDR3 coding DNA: TGTGCCAGCAGCCAGCCGGATGGGTTCGGGAGAGGGAACACCGGGGAGCTGTTTTTT. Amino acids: CASSQPDGFGRGNTGELFF.

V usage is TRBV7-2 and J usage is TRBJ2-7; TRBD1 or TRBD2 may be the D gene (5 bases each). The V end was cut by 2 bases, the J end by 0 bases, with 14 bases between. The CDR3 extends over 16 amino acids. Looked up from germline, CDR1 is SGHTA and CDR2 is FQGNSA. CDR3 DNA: TGTGCCAGCAGCTTAATTGGTCGGGACGGCTCCTACGAGCAGTACTTC. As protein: CASSLIGRDGSYEQYF.

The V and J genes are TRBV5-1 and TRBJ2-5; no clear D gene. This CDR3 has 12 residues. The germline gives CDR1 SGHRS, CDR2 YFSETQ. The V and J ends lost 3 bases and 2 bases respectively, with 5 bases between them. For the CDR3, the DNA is TGCGCCAGCAGCTCCGAACAAGAGACCCAGTACTTC. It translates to CASSSEQETQYF. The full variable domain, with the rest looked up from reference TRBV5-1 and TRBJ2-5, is KAGVTQTPRYLIKTRGQQVTLSCSPISGHRSVSWYQQTPGQGLQFLFEYFSETQRNKGNFPGRFSGRQFSNSRSEMNVSTLELGDSALYLCASSSEQETQYFGPGTRLLVL.

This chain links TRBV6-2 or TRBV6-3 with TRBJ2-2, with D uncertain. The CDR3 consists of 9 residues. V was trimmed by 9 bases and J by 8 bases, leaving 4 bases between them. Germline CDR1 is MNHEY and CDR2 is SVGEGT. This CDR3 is CASRGELFF. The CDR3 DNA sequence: TGTGCCAGTAGGGGGGAGCTGTTTTTT.

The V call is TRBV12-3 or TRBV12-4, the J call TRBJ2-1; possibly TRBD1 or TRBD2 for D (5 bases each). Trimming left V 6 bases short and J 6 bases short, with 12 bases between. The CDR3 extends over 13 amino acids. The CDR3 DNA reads TGTGCCAGCAGGAATCAGGGAGTCAATGAGCAGTTCTTC. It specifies CASRNQGVNEQFF.

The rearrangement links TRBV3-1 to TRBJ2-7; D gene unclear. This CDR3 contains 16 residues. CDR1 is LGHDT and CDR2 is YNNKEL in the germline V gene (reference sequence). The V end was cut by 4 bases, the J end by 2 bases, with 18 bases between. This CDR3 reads CASSPQGRRYPYEQYF. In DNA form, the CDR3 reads TGTGCCAGCAGCCCCCAAGGGCGGAGATACCCCTACGAGCAGTACTTC.

CDR3 loop: CASSPRGPLNTEAFF. The CDR3 DNA reads TGTGCCAGCAGCCCCAGAGGGCCCTTGAACACTGAAGCTTTCTTT. The V and J genes are TRBV5-6 and TRBJ1-1; D gene unclear. Trimming left V 4 bases short and J 0 bases short, with 13 bases between. There are 15 residues in the CDR3. CDR1 and CDR2 from the germline V gene are SGHDT and YYEEEE.

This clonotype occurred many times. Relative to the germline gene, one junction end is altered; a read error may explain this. CDR3 DNA: TGTGCCAGCAGTCTAGCGGGAGGGCCTAGTGAGCAGTTCTTC. Protein sequence: CASSLAGGPSEQFF. The V gene is TRBV12-3 or TRBV12-4, the J gene TRBJ2-1; 12 bases are shared with TRBD2. This CDR3 comprises 14 residues.